One sample yielded the 30 T cell receptor beta chains listed below, sequenced in a study of monozygotic twins with inflammatory bowel disease. TCRdb re-called the 5' RACE reads; one entry per CDR3 protein, DNA not given. Recorded for this sample: fewer than 550,000 distinct CDR3 sequences. Sequenced material: blood. The source of these receptors is a human donor with ulcerative colitis or Crohn's disease, or a healthy co-twin of an affected twin (not recorded which).

The V call is TRBV15, the J call TRBJ2-2; TCRdb designates TRBD1, a call that cannot be tested without DNA. Germline V lookup: CDR1 LNHNV, CDR2 YYDKDF (reference sequence). This CDR3 region has 14 residues. CDR3 amino acids: CATKIGGNTGELFF.

The chain uses TRBV15 and TRBJ2-7. In germline, CDR1 is LNHNV, CDR2 YYDKDF (reference sequence). The CDR3 runs 13 residues. CDR3 sequence: CATSSNTGREQYF.

V gene TRBV20-1 combines with J gene TRBJ2-7; TCRdb's D call of TRBD2 is untestable without DNA. There are 13 residues in the CDR3. Germline CDR1 is DFQATT and CDR2 is SNEGSKA (reference sequence). CDR3 sequence: CSAGDPALYEQYF.

The chain links TRBV29-1 to TRBJ1-4; TCRdb proposes TRBD1, but this gene call is untestable without DNA. The germline V gene encodes CDR1 SQVTM and CDR2 ANQGSEA. The CDR3 totals 13 residues. The CDR3 loop is CSVAWGANEKLFF.

The chain joins TRBV12-3 or TRBV12-4 to TRBJ1-2; TCRdb reports TRBD1, a call that lacks DNA to check it against. The CDR3 extends over 14 amino acids. The CDR3: CASSLGGGRAGYTF.

The gene calls are TRBV6-1 and TRBJ1-1. The CDR3 has 13 amino acids. Germline V CDR1 and CDR2: MNHNS, SASEGT. The CDR3 sequence is CASNTGTYTEAFF.

V gene TRBV11-1 combines with J gene TRBJ1-2; the D gene TCRdb calls, TRBD1, cannot be checked with no DNA. The germline V gene has CDR1 SGHAT and CDR2 FQDESV (reference sequence). This CDR3 region has 13 residues. The chain's CDR3 is CASSPGPNYGHTF.

V usage is TRBV30 and J usage is TRBJ2-3. Germline CDR1 is GTSNPN and CDR2 is SVGIG (reference sequence). The CDR3 totals 14 residues. This CDR3 reads CAWSVRTGADTQYF.

The J gene is TRBJ1-2, the V gene TRBV20-1. From germline, CDR1 is DFQATT and CDR2 SNEGSKA (reference sequence). CDR3 length: 14 amino acids. This CDR3 reads CSARDPWTAADYTF.

The chain uses TRBV20-1 and TRBJ2-5; TCRdb calls TRBD2, which cannot be checked without DNA. CDR1 DFQATT and CDR2 SNEGSKA come from the germline V gene (reference sequence). The CDR3 consists of 18 residues. The CDR3 here is CSAKWEGTSGRYQETQYF.

The chain has TRBV29-1 and TRBJ2-2; TCRdb's D call, TRBD1, is unchecked because there is no DNA. Germline loops: CDR1 SQVTM, CDR2 ANQGSEA. This CDR3 has 12 residues. CDR3 loop: CSARYDWGELFF.

The chain recombines TRBV12-3 or TRBV12-4 with TRBJ2-7; the TCRdb D gene call, TRBD1, has no DNA to confirm it. This CDR3 contains 14 residues. Here the CDR3 reads CATAPPGTDYEQYF.

The rearrangement uses TRBV5-6 and TRBJ2-1; TCRdb reports TRBD1, a call that lacks DNA to check it against. CDR3 length: 15 residues. CDR1 and CDR2 from the germline V gene are SGHDT and YYEEEE. The CDR3 here is CASSRQGQGSSEQFF.

The J gene is TRBJ1-5, the V gene TRBV19; TCRdb returns TRBD1, unconfirmable since there is no DNA. The CDR3 extends over 15 amino acids. Germline V gene sequence: CDR1 LNHDA, CDR2 SQIVND (reference sequence). The CDR3 loop is CASSDPGQGNQPQHF.

V gene TRBV1 combines with J gene TRBJ2-5; TCRdb outputs TRBD2, but without DNA this stays unchecked. TRBV1 is recorded as a pseudogene. The CDR3 spans 16 residues. The chain's CDR3 is CTSSPEASPGAETQYF.

This chain links TRBV30 with TRBJ2-5; the D gene TCRdb calls, TRBD1, cannot be checked with no DNA. The CDR3 totals 16 residues. The V gene's germline CDR1 is GTSNPN and CDR2 SVGIG (reference sequence). CDR3 in amino acids: CAWSVLWQGFGETQYF.

The gene calls are TRBV12-3 or TRBV12-4 and TRBJ1-6; TCRdb reports TRBD1, a call that lacks DNA to check it against. The CDR3 consists of 17 residues. The CDR3 protein is CASSPRVFGSYNSPLHF.

The J gene is TRBJ2-4, the V gene TRBV20-1; TCRdb gives TRBD1 as the D gene, but with no DNA this cannot be confirmed. Germline assignment: CDR1 DFQATT and CDR2 SNEGSKA (reference sequence). The CDR3 covers 15 residues. CDR3 protein: CSAYGTGGTKNIQYF.

The V and J genes are TRBV4-2 and TRBJ2-1; without DNA, the TCRdb call of TRBD2 cannot be checked. Per the germline V gene, CDR1 is LGHNA and CDR2 is YNFKEQ. This CDR3 comprises 16 residues. CDR3 loop: CASSPSTSGSSNEQFF.

The CDR3 protein is CSAQGLLGDEQFF. The chain joins TRBV20-1 to TRBJ2-1; checking the TCRdb D call of TRBD1 is not possible without DNA. This CDR3 spans 13 amino acids. CDR1 DFQATT and CDR2 SNEGSKA come from the germline V gene (reference sequence).

V usage is TRBV11-2 and J usage is TRBJ2-1; TCRdb's D call of TRBD2 is untestable without DNA. This CDR3 has 14 residues. Germline values: CDR1 SGHAT, CDR2 FQNNGV. This chain's CDR3 is CASTLGGSGNEQFF.

The rearrangement uses TRBV5-1 and TRBJ1-4; the TCRdb call, TRBD1, lacks DNA for checking. Germline lookup yields CDR1 SGHRS and CDR2 YFSETQ. This CDR3 contains 14 residues. The CDR3 spells CASAPEGSNEKLFF.

This chain uses TRBV6-6 with TRBJ1-1. The CDR3 has 11 amino acids. Germline values: CDR1 MNHNY, CDR2 SVGAGI (reference sequence). The CDR3 loop is CASQDNTEAFF.

V is TRBV12-3 or TRBV12-4 and J is TRBJ1-5; TCRdb's assignment of TRBD1 cannot be checked, as there is no DNA. The CDR3 runs to 14 residues. The CDR3 region is CASSITGEVQPQHF.

The chain combines TRBV6-5 with TRBJ2-7; TCRdb indicates TRBD1, and absent DNA this call remains unverified. The CDR3 has 17 residues. The V gene's germline CDR1 is MNHEY and CDR2 SVGAGI. This chain's CDR3 is CASSQVIPGQGSYEQYF.

The chain carries TRBV18 and TRBJ1-6. Looked up from germline, CDR1 is KGHSH and CDR2 is LQKENI. The CDR3 length is 16 residues. CDR3 protein: CASSPVGDSYNSPLHF.

The V call is TRBV7-3, the J call TRBJ2-1; without DNA, the TCRdb call of TRBD1 cannot be checked. CDR3 size: 13 residues. The germline V gene has CDR1 SGHTA and CDR2 FQGTGA. The CDR3 loop is CASSLRGDDEQFF.

The chain couples TRBV19 to TRBJ2-3; TCRdb picks TRBD1, but there is no DNA to check that call. CDR1 is LNHDA and CDR2 is SQIVND in the germline V gene (reference sequence). This CDR3 has 15 amino acids. CDR3 sequence: CASSPGTAFTDTQYF.

The genes are TRBV5-1 and TRBJ2-1; the D gene TCRdb calls, TRBD1, cannot be checked with no DNA. The CDR3 length is 14 residues. Germline V gene data show CDR1 as SGHRS and CDR2 as YFSETQ. CDR3: CASSVQGEPNEQFF.

The chain combines TRBV20-1 with TRBJ2-2; TCRdb's D call, TRBD1, is unchecked because there is no DNA. This CDR3 contains 14 residues. Germline lookup yields CDR1 DFQATT and CDR2 SNEGSKA (reference sequence). The CDR3 loop is CSASRGDEAGELFF.